What follows describes a single TCR beta chain. Germline V gene lookup returns CDR1 SGHVT and CDR2 SQSDAQ. Trimming stripped 0 bases from V and 1 base from J, with 4 bases between. This CDR3 contains 14 residues. This table comes from immunoSEQ multiplex PCR, and its TCRdb copy is limited to in-frame clones, with some not included. The table has roughly 250,000 clones, 86% seen once. Which cohort a participant joined came from the clinical history participants gave. Donors in Cohort 3 who had recovered were those with two negative PCRs, healthcare professional clearance, or resolution of their symptoms. This specimen belongs to a study of blood T cell repertoires in COVID-19. Overall study: From T cells, B-cell-depleted T cells, or PBMCs came the material, which was cDNA or gDNA.

The chain employs TRBV7-4 and TRBJ1-3; D unclear. The receptor's source is a woman in her forties or fifties who had recovered from COVID-19. The sequenced sample was PBMCs or T cells enriched from blood (not recorded which). The CDR3 nucleotides are TGTGCCAGCAGCTTAGCCGGGTCTGGAAACACCATATATTTT. Translation gives CASSLAGSGNTIYF.